This entry lists 23 T cell receptor beta chains sequenced from one sample in a study of cytomegalovirus exposure and HLA in healthy donors. PCR amplification relied on 60 Vbeta primers (plus 13 Jbeta primers). Using immunoSEQ multiplex PCR, the repertoire was profiled, and TCRdb retains in-frame clones only, with some absent. Among about 98,000 clones, about 80% were seen once, and the ten largest hold approximately 11%. The material sequenced was PBMCs. The receptors derive from a young man in good health and CMV-seropositive.

Regarding this clone: One end of the junction varies from germline; a read error may be responsible. Other DNA variants within this sample encode the same CDR3. The chain is built from TRBV14 and TRBJ2-1; 14 bases are shared with TRBD2. The CDR3 spans 18 residues. Germline V lookup: CDR1 SGHDN, CDR2 FVKESK. The CDR3 sequence: CASSRTSGGTSSYNEQFF. The CDR3 DNA reads as TGCGCCAGCAGCCGGACTAGCGGGGGGACGAGCTCCTACAATGAGCAGTTCTTC.

The chain employs TRBV5-4 and TRBJ2-7; 7 bases fit TRBD2. Trimming took 4 bases from V and 3 from J; bases not matched to a gene: 10. CDR1 and CDR2 from the germline V gene are SGHNT and YYREEE (reference sequence). The CDR3 runs to 15 residues. The CDR3 region is CASSPWGGKNYEQYF. CDR3 DNA sequence: TGTGCCAGCAGCCCTTGGGGGGGGAAAAACTACGAGCAGTACTTC.

The CDR3 reads CASSIYLRTGGRNQPQHF. The DNA for the CDR3 is TGTGCCAGTAGTATTTATCTCCGGACAGGGGGCCGAAATCAGCCCCAGCATTTT. The rearrangement uses TRBV19 and TRBJ1-5, with 11 positions matching TRBD1. V was clipped by 3 bases and J by 4 bases; unmatched bases: 11. Per germline, CDR1 LNHDA and CDR2 SQIVND (reference sequence). The CDR3 sequence is 18 residues long.

A remark on this clone: The junction departs from germline at one end; a sequencing error may be responsible. The rearrangement joins TRBV27 to TRBJ2-6, with 12 bases matching TRBD2. This CDR3 contains 20 residues. CDR1 is MNHEY, CDR2 SMNVEV, per germline (reference sequence). CDR3 nucleotides: TGTGCCAGCAGAACACTAGCTCTAGCGGGGGGGAACCCTGGAGCCAACGTCCTGACTTTC. As protein: CASRTLALAGGNPGANVLTF.

This clone appeared a few times. This rearrangement joins TRBV21-1 to TRBJ1-1; the D call of TRBD1 is as the table states it, not checked on the DNA. TRBV21-1 is given as a pseudogene. The CDR3 contains 16 residues. CDR3 in amino acids: CASSKGEPLQGREAFF. CDR3 DNA sequence: TGTGCCAGCAGCAAAGGGGAGCCTTTACAGGGCCGGGAAGCTTTCTTT.

This chain links TRBV5-1 with TRBJ2-7; D possibly corresponds to TRBD2 (5 bases). CDR3 length equals 16 residues. V lost 0 bases to trimming and J lost 2 bases, with 15 bases between them. Germline-derived CDR1 and CDR2 are SGHRS and YFSETQ. CDR3 amino acids: CASSLEGSLSTYEQYF. The CDR3 bases are TGCGCCAGCAGCTTGGAAGGGAGCCTCTCTACCTACGAGCAGTACTTC.

V usage is TRBV28 and J usage is TRBJ1-1; the D is unclear. The germline CDR1 and CDR2 sequences are MDHEN and SYDVKM. This CDR3 has 12 amino acids. CDR3 sequence reads: CVSLSTRTEAFF. The CDR3 DNA reads as TGTGTTTCATTGTCGACGCGGACTGAAGCTTTCTTT.

The rearrangement links TRBV6-1 to TRBJ1-1, with unresolved D. Germline V gene data show CDR1 as MNHNS and CDR2 as SASEGT. CDR3 length: 14 amino acids. The ends were cut back, 8 bases at V and 4 bases at J, with 17 bases in the middle. The CDR3, as DNA: TGTGCCAGCCAGCTGGTTGTAGAGGGCACTGAAGCTTTCTTT. This sequence encodes CASQLVVEGTEAFF.

The chain employs TRBV27 and TRBJ1-4; a possible D gene is TRBD1 (6 bases). This CDR3 has 15 amino acids. V was pared by 1 base and J by 8 bases, with 14 bases between. Germline lookup yields CDR1 MNHEY and CDR2 SMNVEV (reference sequence). CDR3: CASSLWGLRSEKLFF. DNA for the CDR3: TGTGCCAGCAGTTTATGGGGGCTCCGGAGCGAAAAACTGTTTTTT. The complete variable domain, with remaining parts taken from reference TRBV27 and TRBJ1-4, reads EAQVTQNPRYLITVTGKKLTVTCSQNMNHEYMSWYRQDPGLGLRQIYYSMNVEVTDKGDVPEGYKVSRKEKRNFPLILESPSPNQTSLYFCASSLWGLRSEKLFFGSGTQLSVL.

The chain couples TRBV7-2 to TRBJ2-6, with a tentative D call TRBD1 (6 bases). The germline V gene encodes CDR1 SGHTA and CDR2 FQGNSA. V lost 5 bases and J 1 base, leaving 12 bases between the germline ends. The CDR3 loop spans 16 amino acids. CDR3 bases: TGTGCCAGCAGCCTCATCAGGGGTTCTGGGGCCAACGTCCTGACTTTC. This sequence encodes CASSLIRGSGANVLTF.

With regard to this clone: The same CDR3 also results from other DNA sequences found in this sample. The chain employs TRBV11-2 and TRBJ2-5; weak D call: TRBD2 (7 bases). There are 15 residues in the CDR3. Germline assignment: CDR1 SGHAT and CDR2 FQNNGV. Trimming left V 0 bases short and J 5 bases short, with 13 bases between. CDR3 sequence reads: CASSLDSGGGETQYF. Written as DNA, the CDR3 is TGTGCCAGCAGCTTAGATTCGGGGGGCGGGGAGACCCAGTACTTC.

This clone was seen only a few times. The rearrangement joins TRBV4-1 to TRBJ2-1; the match to TRBD2 covers 11 bases. The CDR3 sequence is 17 residues long. Losses at the gene ends were 0 bases for V and 3 bases for J; bases not matched to a gene: 4. The germline gives CDR1 MGHRA, CDR2 YSYEKL. CDR3: CASSQDTSGGNYNEQFF. In nucleotides, the CDR3 is TGCGCCAGCAGCCAAGATACTAGCGGGGGAAACTACAATGAGCAGTTCTTC.

The chain joins TRBV7-9 to TRBJ1-1; no firm D call. V was clipped by 7 bases and J by 11 bases, with 17 bases between them. The CDR3 has 12 residues. Germline CDR1 is SEHNR and CDR2 is FQNEAQ (reference sequence). CDR3 region: CASNGDRPDAFF. The DNA for the CDR3 is TGTGCCAGCAACGGGGATCGCCCCGACGCTTTCTTT.

This chain connects TRBV30 to TRBJ1-1; 7 bases match TRBD1. CDR1 and CDR2 (germline): GTSNPN, SVGIG (reference sequence). The CDR3 runs 15 residues. The V gene end was trimmed by 1 base and the J gene end by 2 bases; junction bases not matched to a gene: 7. CDR3 sequence (DNA): TGTGCCTGGAGTGAGGGGACAGTTTTTAACACTGAAGCTTTCTTT. It encodes CAWSEGTVFNTEAFF.

This chain links TRBV27 with TRBJ1-2; the match to TRBD1 covers 9 bases. The germline gives CDR1 MNHEY, CDR2 SMNVEV (reference sequence). J was trimmed by 5 bases and V by 3 bases; bases with no gene match: 7. The CDR3 is made up of 15 amino acids. CDR3 region: CASSFSRTGVYGYTF. For the CDR3, the DNA is TGTGCCAGCAGTTTCTCCCGGACAGGGGTGTATGGCTACACCTTC.

This clone was detected only a few times. The chain couples TRBV10-3 to TRBJ2-7, with D unclear. The CDR3 length is 11 residues. Germline CDR1 ENHRY, CDR2 SYGVKD. The V end lost 3 bases, the J end lost 7 bases, and 7 bases lay between the germline ends. In nucleotides, the CDR3 is TGTGCCATCAGTGACGTCGGGGAGCAGTACTTC. It is translated as CAISDVGEQYF.

The chain employs TRBV4-1 and TRBJ1-2; D unclear. This CDR3 is built from 17 residues. CDR1 and CDR2 (germline): MGHRA, YSYEKL. V was clipped by 1 base and J by 4 bases, with 19 bases between them. CDR3 residues: CASSQGGGEQRFYGYTF. Here the CDR3 DNA reads TGCGCCAGCAGCCAAGGCGGAGGAGAACAGCGTTTCTATGGCTACACCTTC.

V and J are TRBV19 and TRBJ2-3; unclear D gene. The CDR3 has 14 residues. The V gene lost 1 base and the J gene lost 2 bases, with 7 bases spanning the gap. Germline CDR1 LNHDA, CDR2 SQIVND (reference sequence). The chain's CDR3 is CASSIGANTDTQYF. DNA of the CDR3: TGTGCCAGTAGTATAGGGGCCAACACAGATACGCAGTATTTT.

A note on this clone: Other DNA sequences in the same sample also yield this CDR3. The chain joins TRBV27 to TRBJ2-2; D unresolved. Trimming removed 6 bases from V and 4 bases from J, with 6 bases in between. The CDR3 covers 12 residues. Germline V gives CDR1 MNHEY, CDR2 SMNVEV (reference sequence). CDR3 in amino acids: CASRRFTGELFF. CDR3 nucleotide sequence: TGTGCCAGCAGACGGTTCACCGGGGAGCTGTTTTTT.

This chain uses TRBV6-5 with TRBJ1-1; the D gene is possibly TRBD1 (5 bases). CDR1 and CDR2 (germline): MNHEY, SVGAGI. CDR3 length: 14 amino acids. V lost 2 bases and J 3 bases, leaving 10 bases between the germline ends. CDR3 nucleotides: TGTGCCAGCAGTTACGGGGGGGTGGACACTGAAGCTTTCTTT. Its protein product is CASSYGGVDTEAFF.

The chain's CDR3 is CASSEGIGGTPQHF. CDR3 nucleotides: TGTGCCAGCAGTGAAGGGATCGGGGGGACGCCCCAGCATTTT. The chain carries TRBV6-1 and TRBJ1-5; D possibly corresponds to TRBD1 (5 bases). The germline V and J ends were trimmed by 1 base and 9 bases, with 13 bases remaining between them. Germline assignment: CDR1 MNHNS and CDR2 SASEGT. The CDR3 spans 14 residues.

The chain employs TRBV18 and TRBJ1-5; D is unclear. This CDR3 comprises 14 residues. Trimming cost V 3 bases and J 3 bases, with 9 bases left between them. Germline CDR1 is KGHSH and CDR2 is LQKENI. The CDR3 loop is CASSPEGINQPQHF. The CDR3 coding sequence is TGTGCCAGCTCACCGGAGGGAATCAATCAGCCCCAGCATTTT.

The chain links TRBV28 to TRBJ1-2, with D uncertain. This CDR3 spans 14 amino acids. Germline V gives CDR1 MDHEN, CDR2 SYDVKM. Trimming removed 5 bases from V and 2 bases from J, with 12 bases in between. The CDR3 loop is CASSIMVLNYGYTF. The DNA of the CDR3 is TGTGCCAGCAGTATAATGGTACTAAACTATGGCTACACCTTC.